The next 2 T cell receptor beta chains were all read from a single sample in a study of blood T cell repertoires in COVID-19 (TCRdb year 2020). To prepare the library, the immunoSEQ multiplex PCR assay was applied. TCRdb took over this immuneACCESS table, retaining in-frame rearrangements with V and J assigned. Such tables are incomplete; in checked studies, under half of the missing clones stem from an unresolved V gene, and the remainder is unexplained. The sample table records under 250,000 clones; approximately 90% of these occur just once. The ten largest make up 10% to 14% of the sample. The sequenced material came from PBMCs or T cells enriched from blood (not recorded which). All receptors derive from a man aged 30 to 45 who had recovered from COVID-19.

V usage is TRBV9 and J usage is TRBJ1-4, with 10 bases fitting TRBD1. V shed 2 bases and J 6 bases; nucleotides not matched to a gene: 4. Per germline, CDR1 SGDLS and CDR2 YYNGEE. This CDR3 contains 15 residues. The CDR3: CASSVSGTGDEKLFF. The DNA of the CDR3 is TGTGCCAGCAGCGTTTCCGGGACAGGGGATGAAAAACTGTTTTTT.

The J gene is TRBJ1-5, the V gene TRBV7-8; 8 bases match TRBD1. Unmatched junction bases numbered 8, after V lost 1 base and J lost 6 bases. Germline CDR1 SGHVS, CDR2 FQNEAQ. This CDR3 has 16 amino acids. CDR3 region: CASSLVQGAASQPQHF. The CDR3 coding sequence is TGTGCCAGCAGCTTAGTTCAGGGGGCGGCTAGTCAGCCCCAGCATTTT.